This T cell receptor beta chain was identified in a study of blood T cell repertoires in COVID-19. Germline V gene lookup returns CDR1 SGHVS and CDR2 FNYEAQ. CDR3 length: 13 residues. V was shortened by 4 bases and J by 6 bases, with 11 bases between the two germline ends. This clone was found once. TCRdb's table, derived via immunoSEQ multiplex PCR, lists solely in-frame clones and lacks some. Of around 98,000 clones in the sample, 82% were seen once. This clonotype was obtained from a man in his 70s with active or convalescent COVID-19. The chain is built from TRBV7-6 and TRBJ2-3, with D perhaps TRBD2 (5 bases). The sequencing input was peripheral blood. The CDR3 loop is CASSYSRGDTQYF. The CDR3 DNA reads as TGTGCCAGCAGCTACTCTCGAGGGGATACGCAGTATTTT.